By sample share, the clone carrying this T cell receptor (gamma chain) is large. Antigen specificity is unknown. The data derive from a study of gammadelta T cells in human blood. Broader study findings: Polyclonal expansion of innate γδ T cells after birth appeared microbially driven.

V was clipped by 8 bases and J by 0 bases; unmatched bases: 7. This CDR3 spans 15 amino acids. TCRdb reanalysed the RT-PCR reads with CATT. The table includes 200 to 300 gamma-chain clones, 1.3% detected once. The sample was non-Vgamma9Vdelta2 gamma-delta T cells from infant blood. The chain is built from TRGV10 and TRGJP1. TRGV10 is flagged as an ORF with uncertain function. This clonotype originated in a human donor. In DNA, the CDR3 is TGTGCTGCGTGGGATTCGGATACCACTGGTTGGTTCAAGATATTT. This sequence encodes CAAWDSDTTGWFKIF.